A selection of T cell receptor beta chains follows, all from one sample in a study of cytomegalovirus exposure and HLA in healthy donors. The method was immunoSEQ multiplex PCR; TCRdb's version includes in-frame clones alone and lacks a portion of them. The sample holds about 140,000 clones, 70% to 90% seen once. The source material was PBMCs. The origin of the receptors is a man in his late teens or twenties in good health and CMV-seronegative. Both conserved end residues are part of each CDR3. A D gene is named only where the DNA matches it firmly. Not every row has a clone size; where given, it reads once, few, many or a size class.

D gene	V gene	CDR3 length	clone size	J gene	CDR3 DNA	CDR3 protein
TRBD1	TRBV29-1	14	NA	TRBJ1-4	TGCAGCGTTGTAGGGGGCAGGAATAATGAAAAACTGTTTTTT	CSVVGGRNNEKLFF
NA	TRBV5-6	14	NA	TRBJ2-7	TGTGCCAGCAGCAAGGGACTCCTACCCTACGAGCAGTACTTC	CASSKGLLPYEQYF
TRBD1	TRBV18	16	NA	TRBJ1-5	TGTGCCAGCTCACCAGGGACAGGGCCTAGCAATCAGCCCCAGCATTTT	CASSPGTGPSNQPQHF
TRBD1	TRBV4-3	16	NA	TRBJ2-7	TGCGCCAGCAGCCAAGGAGTCCGCGGGACAGGGGATGAGCAGTACTTC	CASSQGVRGTGDEQYF
NA	TRBV19	16	NA	TRBJ2-6	TGTGCCAGTAGTCCTATCGTCGTCTCTGGGGCCAACGTCCTGACTTTC	CASSPIVVSGANVLTF
NA	TRBV5-1	13	few	TRBJ1-3	TGCGCCAGCAGCGAGTACTCTGGAAACACCATATATTTT	CASSEYSGNTIYF
NA	TRBV6-5	14	NA	TRBJ2-7	TGTGCCAGCAGCTCAGAAAGGGGCTCCTACGAGCAGTACTTC	CASSSERGSYEQYF
NA	TRBV7-2	14	NA	TRBJ1-2	TGTGCCAGCAGCTTAAGACAGGAGACTTATGGCTACACCTTC	CASSLRQETYGYTF
NA	TRBV12-2	18	once	TRBJ2-1	TGTGCAAGTCGCTTAGAATTCCATAGCGGGAGGGATTACAATGAGCAGTTCTTC	CASRLEFHSGRDYNEQFF
NA	TRBV4-1	20	NA	TRBJ2-6	TGCGCCAGCAGCCAAAGGGGCCCGACAGGCAGCCGCTCTGGGGCCAACGTCCTGACTTTC	CASSQRGPTGSRSGANVLTF
NA	TRBV5-6	16	NA	TRBJ2-1	TGTGCCAGCAGCCCCCGTGGGGATGGGGGGAGGAATGAGCAGTTCTTC	CASSPRGDGGRNEQFF
NA	TRBV19	15	NA	TRBJ2-1	TGTGCCAGCGCCACTCCTAGCGTAGGAAACAATGAGCAGTTCTTC	CASATPSVGNNEQFF
TRBD1	TRBV19	17	NA	TRBJ1-2	TGTGCCAGTAGTATAGGAGCAGGGGGCGTCTCTCCTTGGGGCTACACCTTC	CASSIGAGGVSPWGYTF
NA	TRBV6-5	13	few	TRBJ1-2	TGTGCCAGCAGCCGCCAGGATAACTATGGCTACACCTTC	CASSRQDNYGYTF
NA	TRBV4-1	13	once	TRBJ2-5	TGCGCCAGCAGCCAAGGTCAGCAAGAGACCCAGTACTTC	CASSQGQQETQYF
TRBD1	TRBV6-5	13	NA	TRBJ1-2	TGTGCCAGCAGGAAACAGGGGGGCTATGGCTACACCTTC	CASRKQGGYGYTF
NA	TRBV29-1	15	NA	TRBJ2-6	TGCAGCGTTGGAGACGGTCTCTCTGGGGCCAACGTCCTGACTTTC	CSVGDGLSGANVLTF
TRBD2	TRBV7-8	16	NA	TRBJ2-7	TGTGCCAGCAGCCCGTCCCTAGCGGGAGGGCCCCACGAGCAGTACTTC	CASSPSLAGGPHEQYF
TRBD1	TRBV5-1	15	NA	TRBJ2-7	TGCGCCAGCAGCTTGGAGGCAGGGGGTTCCTACGAGCAGTACTTC	CASSLEAGGSYEQYF
TRBD1	TRBV29-1	14	NA	TRBJ1-4	TGCAGCGTTACGGGACAGGGGGCTAATGAAAAACTGTTTTTT	CSVTGQGANEKLFF
TRBD1	TRBV2	18	NA	TRBJ2-1	TGTGCCAGCACTGGGGGTGACAGGGTGATAAGCTCCTACAATGAGCAGTTCTTC	CASTGGDRVISSYNEQFF